This T cell receptor beta chain emerged from a study of T-cell memory formation after mild COVID-19. Across the whole study: TCR clusters largely stayed donor specific.

General study points: Prior to infection, memory already included some responding clones, suggesting cross-reactive memory joined.

Comments on this clonotype: The target antigen is unknown.

Amplification by 5'RACE using constant-segment primers produced TCR alpha and TCR beta cDNA libraries that carried sample barcodes and UMIs. TCRdb re-called the 5' RACE reads through MiXCR, storing one row per CDR3 protein. The table includes 350,000 to 450,000 distinct CDR3 sequences, 14% detected once. This CDR3 has 14 amino acids. V was trimmed by 1 base and J by 6 bases, leaving 11 bases between them. The germline gives CDR1 SGHKS, CDR2 YYEKEE (reference sequence). Sequencing input: PBMCs or a T cell subset sorted from them (not recorded which). This receptor was taken from a man between 18 and 29 years old who had mild COVID-19 (a few samples of this study predate the infection). Cell type and time point are not known. The genes are TRBV5-5 and TRBJ2-1; a possible D gene is TRBD1 (6 bases). The CDR3 region is CASSLSDRPNEQFF. The CDR3 DNA reads as TGTGCCAGCAGCTTGTCTGACAGGCCCAATGAGCAGTTCTTC. The variable domain in full, with the rest retrieved from reference TRBV5-5 and TRBJ2-1, is DAGVTQSPTHLIKTRGQQVTLRCSPISGHKSVSWYQQVLGQGPQFIFQYYEKEERGRGNFPDRFSARQFPNYSSELNVNALLLGDSALYLCASSLSDRPNEQFFGPGTRLTVL.